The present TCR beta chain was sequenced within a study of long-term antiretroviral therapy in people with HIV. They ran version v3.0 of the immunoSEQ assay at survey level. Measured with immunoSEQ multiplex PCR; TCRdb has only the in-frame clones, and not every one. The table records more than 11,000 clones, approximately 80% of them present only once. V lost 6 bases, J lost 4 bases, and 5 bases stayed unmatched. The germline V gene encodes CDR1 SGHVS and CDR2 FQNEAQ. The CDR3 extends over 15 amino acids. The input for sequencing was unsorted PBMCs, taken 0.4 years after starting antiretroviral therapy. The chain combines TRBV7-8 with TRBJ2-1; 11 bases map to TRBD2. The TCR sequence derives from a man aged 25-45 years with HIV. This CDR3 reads CASRPGTSGYNEQFF. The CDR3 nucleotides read TGTGCCAGCAGACCCGGGACTAGCGGATACAATGAGCAGTTCTTC.